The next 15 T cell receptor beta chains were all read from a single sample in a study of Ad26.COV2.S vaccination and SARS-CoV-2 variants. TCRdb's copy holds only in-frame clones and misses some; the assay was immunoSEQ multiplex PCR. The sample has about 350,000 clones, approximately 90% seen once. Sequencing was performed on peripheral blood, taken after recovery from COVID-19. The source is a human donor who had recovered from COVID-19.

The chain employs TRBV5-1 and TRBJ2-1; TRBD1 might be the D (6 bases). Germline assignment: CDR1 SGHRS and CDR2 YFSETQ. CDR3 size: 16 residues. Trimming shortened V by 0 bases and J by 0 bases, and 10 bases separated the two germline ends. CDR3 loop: CASSLALGASYNEQFF. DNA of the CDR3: TGCGCCAGCAGCTTGGCTTTGGGGGCCTCCTACAATGAGCAGTTCTTC.

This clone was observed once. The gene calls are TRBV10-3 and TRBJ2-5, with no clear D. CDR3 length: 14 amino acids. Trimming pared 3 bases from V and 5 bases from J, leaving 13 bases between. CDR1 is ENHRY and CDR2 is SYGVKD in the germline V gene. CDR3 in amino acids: CAISDTSFEETQYF. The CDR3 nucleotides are TGTGCCATCAGTGATACATCTTTTGAGGAGACCCAGTACTTC.

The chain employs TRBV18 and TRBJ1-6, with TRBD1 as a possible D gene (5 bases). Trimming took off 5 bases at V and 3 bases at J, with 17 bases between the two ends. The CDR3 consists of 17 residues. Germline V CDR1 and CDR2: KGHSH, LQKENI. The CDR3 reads CASSTGLRYDYNSPLHF. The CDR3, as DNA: TGTGCCAGCTCAACGGGACTCCGATATGACTATAATTCACCCCTCCACTTT. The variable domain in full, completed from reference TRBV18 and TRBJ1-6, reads NAGVMQNPRHLVRRRGQEARLRCSPMKGHSHVYWYRQLPEEGLKFMVYLQKENIIDESGMPKERFSAEFPKEGPSILRIQQVVRGDSAAYFCASSTGLRYDYNSPLHFGNGTRLTVT.

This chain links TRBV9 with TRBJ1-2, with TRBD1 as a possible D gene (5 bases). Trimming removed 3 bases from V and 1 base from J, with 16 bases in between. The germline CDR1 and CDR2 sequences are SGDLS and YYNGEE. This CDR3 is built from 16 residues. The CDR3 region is CASSGPGTDLNYGYTF. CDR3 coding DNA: TGTGCCAGCAGCGGACCCGGGACGGATCTTAACTATGGCTACACCTTC. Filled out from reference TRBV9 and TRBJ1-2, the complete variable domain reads DSGVTQTPKHLITATGQRVTLRCSPRSGDLSVYWYQQSLDQGLQFLIQYYNGEERAKGNILERFSAQQFPDLHSELNLSSLELGDSALYFCASSGPGTDLNYGYTFGSGTRLTVV.

The CDR3 protein is CASSIGSGTYAYEQYF. The DNA of the CDR3 is TGTGCCAGTAGTATAGGGTCGGGGACATACGCCTACGAGCAGTACTTC. The V and J genes are TRBV19 and TRBJ2-7, with D tentatively TRBD1 (6 bases). Between the trimmed V and J ends, which lost 1 base and 2 bases, there was a span of 15 bases. The CDR3 runs 16 residues. CDR1 LNHDA and CDR2 SQIVND come from the germline V gene (reference sequence).

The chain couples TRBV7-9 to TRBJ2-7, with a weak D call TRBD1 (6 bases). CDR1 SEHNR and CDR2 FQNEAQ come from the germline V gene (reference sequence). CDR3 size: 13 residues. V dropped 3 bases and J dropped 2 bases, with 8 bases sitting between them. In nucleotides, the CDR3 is TGTGCCAGCAGCTTGGACAGTCCCTACGAGCAGTACTTC. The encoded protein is CASSLDSPYEQYF.

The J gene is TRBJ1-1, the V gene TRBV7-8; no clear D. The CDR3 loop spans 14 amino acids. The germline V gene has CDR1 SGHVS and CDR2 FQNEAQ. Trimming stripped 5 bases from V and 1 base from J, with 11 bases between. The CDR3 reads CASSPGNQNTEAFF. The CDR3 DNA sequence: TGTGCCAGCAGCCCAGGCAATCAGAACACTGAAGCTTTCTTT.

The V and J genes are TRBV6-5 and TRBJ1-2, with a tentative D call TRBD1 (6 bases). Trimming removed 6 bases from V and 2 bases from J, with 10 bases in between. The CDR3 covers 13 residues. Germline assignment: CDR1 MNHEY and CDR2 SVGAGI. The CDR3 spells CASSLDRNYGYTF. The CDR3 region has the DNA TGTGCCAGCAGCCTAGACAGGAACTATGGCTACACCTTC.

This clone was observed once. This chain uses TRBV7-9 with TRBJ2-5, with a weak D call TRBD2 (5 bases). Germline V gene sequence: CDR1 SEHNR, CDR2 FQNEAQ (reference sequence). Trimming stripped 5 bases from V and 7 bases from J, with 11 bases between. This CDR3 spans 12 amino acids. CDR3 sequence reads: CASSEDWGTQYF. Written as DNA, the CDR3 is TGTGCCAGCAGCGAGGACTGGGGGACCCAGTACTTC.

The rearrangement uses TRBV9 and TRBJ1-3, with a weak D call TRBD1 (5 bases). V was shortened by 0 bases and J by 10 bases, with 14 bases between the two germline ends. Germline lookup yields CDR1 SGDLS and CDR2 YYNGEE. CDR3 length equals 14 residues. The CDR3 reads CASSVGGTQPTIYF. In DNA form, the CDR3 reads TGTGCCAGCAGCGTAGGAGGGACCCAACCAACCATATATTTT.

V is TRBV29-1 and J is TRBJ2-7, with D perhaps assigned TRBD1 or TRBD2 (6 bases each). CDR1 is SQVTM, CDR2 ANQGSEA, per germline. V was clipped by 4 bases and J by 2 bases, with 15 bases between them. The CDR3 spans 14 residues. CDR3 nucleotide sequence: TGCAGCGTTGCCCCTCCGGGGGCGGCCTACGAGCAGTACTTC. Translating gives CSVAPPGAAYEQYF.

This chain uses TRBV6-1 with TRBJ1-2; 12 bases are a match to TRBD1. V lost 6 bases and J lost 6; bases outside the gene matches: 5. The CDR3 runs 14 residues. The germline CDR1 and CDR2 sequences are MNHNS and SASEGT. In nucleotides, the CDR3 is TGTGCCAGCAGGCTCGGGACAGGGGGCGATGGCTACACCTTC. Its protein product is CASRLGTGGDGYTF.

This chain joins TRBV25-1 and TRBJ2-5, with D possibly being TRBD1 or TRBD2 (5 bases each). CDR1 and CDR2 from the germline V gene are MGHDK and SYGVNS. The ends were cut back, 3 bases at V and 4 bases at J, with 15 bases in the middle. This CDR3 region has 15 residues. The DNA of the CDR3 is TGTGCCAGCAGTGAGACCTACACGGGGCGAGAGACCCAGTACTTC. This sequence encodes CASSETYTGRETQYF.

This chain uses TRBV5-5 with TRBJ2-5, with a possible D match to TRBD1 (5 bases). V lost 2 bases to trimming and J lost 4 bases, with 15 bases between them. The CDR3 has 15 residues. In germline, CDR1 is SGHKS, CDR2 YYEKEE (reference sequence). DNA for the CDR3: TGTGCCAGCAGCTTTCAGACAGATCGTGGAGAGACCCAGTACTTC. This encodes CASSFQTDRGETQYF.

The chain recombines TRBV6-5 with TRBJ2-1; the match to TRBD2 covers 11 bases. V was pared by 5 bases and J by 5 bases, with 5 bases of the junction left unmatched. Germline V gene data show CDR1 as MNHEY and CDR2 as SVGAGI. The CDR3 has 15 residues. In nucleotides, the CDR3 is TGTGCCAGCAGTATAGGACTAGCGGGCCACAATGAGCAGTTCTTC. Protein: CASSIGLAGHNEQFF.